The present entry profiles one TCR beta chain with its context. Authors' processing steps: Cell counts per sample came from amplifying reference gene primers. The repertoire was sequenced with immunoSEQ multiplex PCR; TCRdb's copy has only in-frame clones and lacks some. The DNA was the basis for D and trimming; V, J and clone size are from that table. The sample includes 70,000 to 80,000 clones, around 90% of them seen just once. Germline CDR1 is SGHTA and CDR2 is FQGNSA. The CDR3 is made up of 16 amino acids. J gave up 6 bases and V 2 bases, and 6 bases lay outside the gene matches. This sample is part of a study of blood T cell repertoires in COVID-19. Study background: Acute-phase and convalescent COVID-19 samples originated in the United States, Italy and Spain. Sources were T cells, B-cell-depleted T cells, or PBMCs; the material itself was cDNA or gDNA.

The TCR originated in a woman aged 50 to 60 with acute or convalescent COVID-19. J is TRBJ2-2 and V is TRBV7-2; 10 bases are a match to TRBD1. Sequencing input: peripheral blood. The CDR3, as DNA: TGTGCCAGCAGCTTAACGATGACAGGGGGCCCCGGGGAGCTGTTTTTT. Translated: CASSLTMTGGPGELFF.